These 7 T cell receptor beta chains came from one sample sequenced in a study of blood T cell repertoires in COVID-19. The data were produced by immunoSEQ multiplex PCR, yet TCRdb's version contains in-frame clones alone and is incomplete. The sample lists tens of thousands of clones; 90% were seen once. Sequences were obtained from peripheral blood. Receptor source: an elderly man with acute or convalescent COVID-19.

The gene calls are TRBV7-2 and TRBJ2-1, with 7 positions matching TRBD2. V dropped 4 bases and J dropped 9; count of bases not matched to a gene: 3. This CDR3 is built from 12 residues. CDR1 and CDR2 from the germline V gene are SGHTA and FQGNSA. The DNA for the CDR3 is TGTGCCAGCAGCTCCCCGGGGGGTGAGCAGTTCTTC. It specifies CASSSPGGEQFF.

The genes are TRBV7-3 and TRBJ2-5; 7 bases line up with TRBD2. This CDR3 region has 13 residues. Germline assignment: CDR1 SGHTA and CDR2 FQGTGA. J gave up 3 bases and V 6 bases, and 4 bases lay outside the gene matches. The CDR3 region is CASSTLAEETQYF. CDR3 DNA sequence: TGTGCCAGCAGTACCCTAGCGGAAGAGACCCAGTACTTC.

In this sample, this clone turned up once. The chain couples TRBV28 to TRBJ2-2, with D perhaps matching TRBD2 (6 bases). There are 16 residues in the CDR3. Germline-derived CDR1 and CDR2 are MDHEN and SYDVKM. V lost 0 bases to trimming and J lost 0 bases, with 8 bases between them. The CDR3 sequence: CASSLWEGTNTGELFF. The CDR3 bases are TGTGCCAGCAGTTTATGGGAGGGGACGAACACCGGGGAGCTGTTTTTT.

The gene calls are TRBV5-1 and TRBJ2-3; tentatively, D is TRBD1 (6 bases). Trimming removed 3 bases at V and 0 bases at J, with 11 bases between. The germline V gene has CDR1 SGHRS and CDR2 YFSETQ. The CDR3 has 15 residues. The CDR3, as DNA: TGCGCCAGCAGCTCGGACAGTCATAGCACAGATACGCAGTATTTT. Amino acid sequence: CASSSDSHSTDTQYF.

The chain links TRBV5-1 to TRBJ1-1, with 9 positions matching TRBD1. This CDR3 contains 16 residues. The ends lost 4 bases at V and 2 bases at J; junction bases unmatched: 9. CDR1 and CDR2 from the germline V gene are SGHRS and YFSETQ. The chain's CDR3 is CASSRGQGTFNTEAFF. CDR3 nucleotide sequence: TGCGCCAGCAGCCGAGGACAGGGGACTTTCAACACTGAAGCTTTCTTT.

V gene TRBV19 combines with J gene TRBJ1-5, with TRBD1 matching 8 bases. The CDR3 extends over 14 amino acids. V was pared by 7 bases and J by 7 bases, with 9 bases of the junction left unmatched. Germline-derived CDR1 and CDR2 are LNHDA and SQIVND (reference sequence). CDR3 in DNA: TGTGCCAGTATCCCAGGGGGCGCGGGGCAGCCCCAGCATTTT. This encodes CASIPGGAGQPQHF. The entire variable domain, with the rest obtained from reference TRBV19 and TRBJ1-5, is as follows: DGGITQSPKYLFRKEGQNVTLSCEQNLNHDAMYWYRQDPGQGLRLIYYSQIVNDFQKGDIAEGYSVSREKKESFPLTVTSAQKNPTAFYLCASIPGGAGQPQHFGDGTRLSIL.

This clone was observed once. This sequence joins TRBV3-1 (or the pseudogene TRBV3-2) and TRBJ1-1; 8 bases align to TRBD1. The V and J ends lost 4 bases and 4 bases, in that order; junction bases with no gene match: 5. CDR3 length: 14 residues. CDR1 and CDR2 (germline): LGHDT, YNNKEL (reference sequence). The CDR3 DNA reads as TGTGCCAGCAGCCCCCGACAGGGGACCACTGAAGCTTTCTTT. Protein: CASSPRQGTTEAFF.